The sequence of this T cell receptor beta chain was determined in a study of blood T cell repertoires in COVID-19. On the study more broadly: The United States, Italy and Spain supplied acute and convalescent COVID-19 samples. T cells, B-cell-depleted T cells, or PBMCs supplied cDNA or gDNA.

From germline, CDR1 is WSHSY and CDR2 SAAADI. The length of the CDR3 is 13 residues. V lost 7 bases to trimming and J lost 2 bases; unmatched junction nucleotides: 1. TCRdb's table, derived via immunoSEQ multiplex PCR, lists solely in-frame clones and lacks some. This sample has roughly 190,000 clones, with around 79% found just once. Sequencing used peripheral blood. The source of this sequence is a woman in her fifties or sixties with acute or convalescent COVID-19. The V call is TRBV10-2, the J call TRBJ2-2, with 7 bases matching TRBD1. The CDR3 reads CASNRGNTGELFF. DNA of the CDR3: TGCGCCAGCAACAGGGGCAACACCGGGGAGCTGTTTTTT.